This record covers a single T cell receptor beta chain. Its cognate antigen is unknown. Random hexamers primed reverse transcription of about 0.45 to 1 ug RNA. By means of immunoSEQ multiplex PCR, TCR beta CDR3 spanning 54 Vbeta and 13 Jbeta underwent amplification. TCRdb redid the calling of the immunoSEQ multiplex PCR reads with MiXCR, one entry per CDR3 protein. The sample consists of about 140,000 distinct CDR3 sequences, over 85% of them appearing once. The control participants were healthy donors, and these controls were matched with respect to both age and sex. The TEMRA cells underwent FACS enrichment, while the CD8+ and CD4+ T cells underwent negative isolation. This sample was included in a study of CD8 T cells in Susac syndrome. Study-wide results and limits: An acknowledgment was made by the study that its TCR sequencing and HLA analysis involved relatively few individuals.

Sample: CD8+ T cells from PBMCs. The origin of this receptor is a human donor in good health.

CDR3 amino acids: CASSFSGESITGELFF. CDR3 coding DNA: TGTGCCAGCAGCTTTTCGGGGGAGAGCATCACCGGGGAGCTGTTTTTT. The rearrangement uses TRBV13 and TRBJ2-2; a possible D gene is TRBD2 (6 bases). There are 16 residues in the CDR3. V was trimmed by 3 bases and J by 4 bases, leaving 15 bases between them. CDR1 and CDR2 (germline): PRHDT, FYEKMQ (reference sequence).